This T cell receptor beta chain is from a study of vaccination and CD4 T cells after COVID-19. In the study overall: Post-vaccination samples were procured at a median of around 78 days following dose two (range 14 to 241).

Germline CDR1 DFQATT, CDR2 SNEGSKA (reference sequence). With V trimmed by 0 bases and J by 4 bases, 6 bases remained unmatched. This CDR3 region has 15 residues. The treatment denotes: approximately 9-day PBMC culture with coronavirus spike peptide pools or control peptides (ViraFEST assay). About this clonotype: Its cognate antigen is unknown.

Researchers used the Oncomine TCR Beta short-read assay to sequence DNA from cultured CD4+ T cells. TCRdb reprocessed the PCR reads with MiXCR, giving one entry per CDR3 protein. The repertoire includes approximately 11,000 distinct CDR3 sequences, roughly three quarters of them detected once, and about 12% sits in the top ten. The receptor was derived from a human donor who had recovered from COVID-19. The V call is TRBV20-1, the J call TRBJ1-1; 9 nucleotides match TRBD1. The sequenced sample consisted of CD4+ T cells from blood, cultured in vitro. CDR3: CSARDWTGVRTEAFF. The CDR3 DNA reads as TGCAGTGCTAGAGACTGGACAGGGGTCCGCACTGAAGCTTTCTTT.